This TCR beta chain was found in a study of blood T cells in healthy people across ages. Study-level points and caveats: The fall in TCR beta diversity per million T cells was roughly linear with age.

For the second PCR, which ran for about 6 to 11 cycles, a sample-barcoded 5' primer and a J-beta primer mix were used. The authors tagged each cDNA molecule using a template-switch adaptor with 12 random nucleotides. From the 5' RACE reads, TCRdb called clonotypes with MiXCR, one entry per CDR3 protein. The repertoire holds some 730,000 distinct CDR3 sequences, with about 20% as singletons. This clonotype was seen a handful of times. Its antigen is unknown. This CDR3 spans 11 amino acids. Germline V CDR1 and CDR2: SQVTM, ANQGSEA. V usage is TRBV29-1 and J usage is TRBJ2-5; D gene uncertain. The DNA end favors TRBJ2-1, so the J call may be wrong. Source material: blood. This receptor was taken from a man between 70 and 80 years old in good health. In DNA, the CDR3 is TGCAGCGTTGAAAGGCGCCTACAGCAGTTCTTC. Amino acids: CSVERRLQQFF.